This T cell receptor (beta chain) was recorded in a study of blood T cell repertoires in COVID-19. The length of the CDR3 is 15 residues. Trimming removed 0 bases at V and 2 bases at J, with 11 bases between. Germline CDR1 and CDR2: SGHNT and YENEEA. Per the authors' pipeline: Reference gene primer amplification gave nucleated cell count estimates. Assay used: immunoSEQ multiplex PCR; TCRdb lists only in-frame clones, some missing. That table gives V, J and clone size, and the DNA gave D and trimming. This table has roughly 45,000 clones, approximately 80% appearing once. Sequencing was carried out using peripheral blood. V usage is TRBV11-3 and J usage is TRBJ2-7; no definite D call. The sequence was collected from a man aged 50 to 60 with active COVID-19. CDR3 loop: CASSLDLRFAYEQYF. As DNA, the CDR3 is TGTGCCAGCAGCTTAGACCTCCGTTTCGCCTACGAGCAGTACTTC. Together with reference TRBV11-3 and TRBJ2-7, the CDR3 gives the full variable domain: EAGVVQSPRYKIIEKKQPVAFWCNPISGHNTLYWYLQNLGQGPELLIRYENEEAVDDSQLPKDRFSAERLKGVDSTLKIQPAELGDSAVYLCASSLDLRFAYEQYFGPGTRLTVT.